This TCR beta chain was retrieved from a study of STAT3 mutations in large granular lymphocyte leukemia. Findings and caveats of the study: Every T-cell large granular lymphocyte leukemia patient had at least one immunodominant TCR beta clonotype.

The CDR3 has 14 residues. Germline CDR1 MNHNY, CDR2 SVGAGI (reference sequence). Trimming removed 4 bases from V and 5 bases from J, with 12 bases in between. This clone came up once. Antigen: not known. Only in-frame clones appear in the TCRdb table, and some are missing; sequencing was by immunoSEQ multiplex PCR. The repertoire holds more than 9,500 clones, roughly 76% seen once, with less than 50% in the top ten. What was sequenced was peripheral blood mononuclear cells. The clonotype was recovered from a man in his sixties with T-cell large granular lymphocyte leukemia. Some clones in this sample may be carry-over from other donors' samples. V gene TRBV6-6 combines with J gene TRBJ1-5; possibly TRBD1 for D (6 bases). CDR3 sequence (DNA): TGTGCCAGCAGTTCCCACAGGGAGGATCAGCCCCAGCATTTT. It is translated as CASSSHREDQPQHF.